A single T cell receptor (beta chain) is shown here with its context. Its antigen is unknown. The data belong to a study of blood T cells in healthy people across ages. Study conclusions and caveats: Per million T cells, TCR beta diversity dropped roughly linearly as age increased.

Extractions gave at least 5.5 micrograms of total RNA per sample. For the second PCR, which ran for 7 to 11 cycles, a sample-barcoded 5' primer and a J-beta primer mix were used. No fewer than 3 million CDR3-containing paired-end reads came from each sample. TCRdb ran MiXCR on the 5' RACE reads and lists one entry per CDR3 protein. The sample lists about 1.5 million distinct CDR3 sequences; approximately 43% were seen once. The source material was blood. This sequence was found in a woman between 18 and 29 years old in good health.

This CDR3 reads CASSYSVVSYEQYF. Written as DNA, the CDR3 is TGTGCCAGCAGTTACTCGGTGGTCTCCTACGAGCAGTACTTC. This chain uses TRBV6-2 or TRBV6-3 with TRBJ2-5; D unresolved. The assigned J gene may be wrong: the sequence end matches TRBJ2-7 better. This CDR3 has 14 amino acids. Germline V gene lookup returns CDR1 MNHEY and CDR2 SVGEGT.